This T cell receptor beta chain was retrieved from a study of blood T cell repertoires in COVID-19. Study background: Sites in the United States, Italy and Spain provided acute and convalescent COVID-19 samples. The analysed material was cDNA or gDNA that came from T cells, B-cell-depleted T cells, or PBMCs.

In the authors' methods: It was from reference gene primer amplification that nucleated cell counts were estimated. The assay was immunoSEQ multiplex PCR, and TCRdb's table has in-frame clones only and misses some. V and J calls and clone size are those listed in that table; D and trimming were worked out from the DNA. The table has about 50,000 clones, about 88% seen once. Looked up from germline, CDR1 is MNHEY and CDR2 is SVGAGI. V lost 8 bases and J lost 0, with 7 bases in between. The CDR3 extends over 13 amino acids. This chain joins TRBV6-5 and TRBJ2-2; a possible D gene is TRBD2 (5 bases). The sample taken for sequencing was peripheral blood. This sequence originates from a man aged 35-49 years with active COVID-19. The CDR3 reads CASSGSNTGELFF. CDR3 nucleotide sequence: TGTGCCAGCTCGGGGTCGAACACCGGGGAGCTGTTTTTT.